The clone carrying this TCR beta chain was picked up one time. This record belongs to a study of blood T cell repertoires in COVID-19. For the study at large: Samples taken during acute and convalescent COVID-19 were collected in the United States, Italy and Spain. From T cells, B-cell-depleted T cells, or PBMCs came the material, which was cDNA or gDNA.

Study processing details: Amplification of reference gene primers provided the estimated nucleated cell counts. TCRdb keeps only in-frame clones here, not all; method: immunoSEQ multiplex PCR. V, J and clone size are those of that table, while D and trimming were read from the DNA. The sample lists about 46,000 clones, 80% to 90% occurring once. J was trimmed by 9 bases and V by 0 bases; bases with no gene match: 2. CDR3 length equals 15 residues. CDR1 is SGHTS and CDR2 is YDEGEE in the germline V gene. The TCR sequence derives from a human donor in a cohort sampled during active COVID-19. The donor label of this sample is uncertain. The genes are TRBV5-8 and TRBJ1-6, with 11 positions matching TRBD1. Sequencing was done on a sample of peripheral blood. CDR3 sequence (DNA): TGTGCCAGCAGCTTGGGGACAGGGGGCTCTTCACCCCTCCACTTT. As protein: CASSLGTGGSSPLHF.